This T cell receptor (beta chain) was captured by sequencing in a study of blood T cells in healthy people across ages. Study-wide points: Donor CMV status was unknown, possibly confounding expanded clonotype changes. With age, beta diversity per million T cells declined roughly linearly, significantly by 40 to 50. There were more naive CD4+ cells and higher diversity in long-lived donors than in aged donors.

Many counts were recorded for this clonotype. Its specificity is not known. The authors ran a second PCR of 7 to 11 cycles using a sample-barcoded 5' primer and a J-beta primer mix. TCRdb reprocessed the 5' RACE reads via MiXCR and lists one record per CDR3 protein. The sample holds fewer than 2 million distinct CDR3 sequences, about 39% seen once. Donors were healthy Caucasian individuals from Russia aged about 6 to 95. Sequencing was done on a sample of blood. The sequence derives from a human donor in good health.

The CDR3 coding sequence is TGTGCCAGCAGTCCTACATGGACAGTAAACTACGAGCAGTACTTC. It codes for CASSPTWTVNYEQYF. The V call is TRBV6-5, the J call TRBJ2-7; D is perhaps TRBD1 (6 bases). This CDR3 is 15 amino acids long. The V gene's germline CDR1 is MNHEY and CDR2 SVGAGI. Trimming removed 5 bases from V and 3 bases from J, with 17 bases in between.